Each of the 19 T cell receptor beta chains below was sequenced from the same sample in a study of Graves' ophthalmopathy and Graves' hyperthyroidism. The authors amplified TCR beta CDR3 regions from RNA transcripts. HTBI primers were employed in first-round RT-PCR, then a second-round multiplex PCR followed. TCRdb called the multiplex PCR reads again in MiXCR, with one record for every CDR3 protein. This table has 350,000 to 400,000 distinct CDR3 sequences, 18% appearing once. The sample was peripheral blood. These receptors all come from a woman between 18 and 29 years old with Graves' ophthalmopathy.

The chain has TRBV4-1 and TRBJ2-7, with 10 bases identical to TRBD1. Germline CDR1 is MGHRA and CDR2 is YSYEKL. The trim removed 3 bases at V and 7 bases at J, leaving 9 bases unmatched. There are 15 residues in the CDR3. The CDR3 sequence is CASSQVGTGAGEQYF. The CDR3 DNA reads TGCGCCAGCAGCCAGGTGGGGACAGGGGCGGGGGAGCAGTACTTC.

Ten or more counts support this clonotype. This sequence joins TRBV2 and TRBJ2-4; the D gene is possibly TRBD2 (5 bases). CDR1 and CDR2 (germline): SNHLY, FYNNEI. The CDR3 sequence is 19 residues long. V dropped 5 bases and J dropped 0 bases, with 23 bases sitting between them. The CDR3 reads CASSTVGSGVSLAKNIQYF. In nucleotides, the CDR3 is TGTGCCAGCAGTACAGTTGGATCCGGGGTCTCTCTAGCCAAAAACATTCAGTACTTC.

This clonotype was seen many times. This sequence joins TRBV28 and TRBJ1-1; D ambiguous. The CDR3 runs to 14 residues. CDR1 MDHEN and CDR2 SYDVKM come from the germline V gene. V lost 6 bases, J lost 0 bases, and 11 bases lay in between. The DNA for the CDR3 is TGTGCCAGCAGGGAGGTCGATTTGAACACTGAAGCTTTCTTT. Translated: CASREVDLNTEAFF.

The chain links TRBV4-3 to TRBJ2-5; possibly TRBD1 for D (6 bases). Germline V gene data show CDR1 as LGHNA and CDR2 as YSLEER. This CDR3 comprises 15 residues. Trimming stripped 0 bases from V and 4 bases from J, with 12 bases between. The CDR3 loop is CASSQDPDRGETQYF. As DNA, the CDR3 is TGCGCCAGCAGCCAAGACCCGGACAGAGGAGAGACCCAGTACTTC.

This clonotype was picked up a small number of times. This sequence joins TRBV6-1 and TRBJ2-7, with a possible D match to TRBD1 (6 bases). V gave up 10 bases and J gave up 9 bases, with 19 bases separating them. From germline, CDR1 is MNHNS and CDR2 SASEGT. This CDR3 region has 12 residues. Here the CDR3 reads CATRAITTGQYF. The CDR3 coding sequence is TGTGCCACCCGGGCTATAACGACAGGGCAGTACTTC.

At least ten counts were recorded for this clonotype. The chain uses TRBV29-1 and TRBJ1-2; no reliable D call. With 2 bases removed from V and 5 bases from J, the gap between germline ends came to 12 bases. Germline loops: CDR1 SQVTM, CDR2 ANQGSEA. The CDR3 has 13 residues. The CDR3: CSVEKGSSYGYTF. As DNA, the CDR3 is TGCAGCGTTGAAAAAGGGAGTTCGTATGGCTACACCTTC.

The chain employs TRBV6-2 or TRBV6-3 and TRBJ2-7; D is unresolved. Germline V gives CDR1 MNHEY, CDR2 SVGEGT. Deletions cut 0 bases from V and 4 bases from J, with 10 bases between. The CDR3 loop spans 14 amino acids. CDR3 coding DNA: TGTGCCAGCAGTTACTCGATCTCAAGGTACGAGCAGTACTTC. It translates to CASSYSISRYEQYF.

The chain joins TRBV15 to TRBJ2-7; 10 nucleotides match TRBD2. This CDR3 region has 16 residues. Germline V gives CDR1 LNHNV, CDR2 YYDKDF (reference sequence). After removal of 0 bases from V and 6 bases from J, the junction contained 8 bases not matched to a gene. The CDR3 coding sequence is TGTGCCACCAGCAGAGACCCTATAGCGGGAGGAGGCGAGCAGTACTTC. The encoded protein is CATSRDPIAGGGEQYF.

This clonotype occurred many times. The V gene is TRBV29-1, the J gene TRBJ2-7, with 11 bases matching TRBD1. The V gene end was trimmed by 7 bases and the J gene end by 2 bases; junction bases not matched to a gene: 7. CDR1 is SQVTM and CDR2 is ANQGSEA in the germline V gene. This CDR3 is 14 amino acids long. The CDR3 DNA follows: TGCAGCGCCTTTGGGACAGGGGGAACCTACGAGCAGTACTTC. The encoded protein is CSAFGTGGTYEQYF.

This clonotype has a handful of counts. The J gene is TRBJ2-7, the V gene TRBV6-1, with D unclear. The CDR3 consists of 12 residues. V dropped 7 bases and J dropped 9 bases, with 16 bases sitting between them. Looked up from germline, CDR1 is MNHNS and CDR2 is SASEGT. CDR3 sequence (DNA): TGTGCCAGCAACGGCCCCTCAGGATCGCAGTACTTC. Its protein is CASNGPSGSQYF.

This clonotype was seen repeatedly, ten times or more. CDR3 protein: CASSSGGFRDQPQHF. The CDR3 DNA is TGTGCCAGCAGTTCCGGTGGGTTCCGTGATCAGCCCCAGCATTTT. The rearrangement joins TRBV28 to TRBJ1-5; D gene uncertain. V was shortened by 4 bases and J by 5 bases, with 15 bases between the two germline ends. The CDR3 loop spans 15 amino acids. Germline V CDR1 and CDR2: MDHEN, SYDVKM.

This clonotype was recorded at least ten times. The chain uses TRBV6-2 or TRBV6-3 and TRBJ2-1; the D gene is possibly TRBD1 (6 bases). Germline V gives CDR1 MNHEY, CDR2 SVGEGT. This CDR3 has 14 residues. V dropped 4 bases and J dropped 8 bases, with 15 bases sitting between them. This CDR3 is CASSSIGGMDEQFF. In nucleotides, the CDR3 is TGTGCCAGCAGTTCTATTGGGGGCATGGATGAGCAGTTCTTC.

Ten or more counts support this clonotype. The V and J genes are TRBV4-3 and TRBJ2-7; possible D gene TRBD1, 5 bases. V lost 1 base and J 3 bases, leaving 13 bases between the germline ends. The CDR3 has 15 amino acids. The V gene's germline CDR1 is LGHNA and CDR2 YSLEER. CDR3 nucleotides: TGCGCCAGCAGCCAAGGAACAGCAGGGCGCTACGAGCAGTACTTC. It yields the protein CASSQGTAGRYEQYF.

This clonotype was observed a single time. The CDR3 region has the DNA TGTGCCAGCAGTTTGGGGTTGGGGAATTCACCCCTCCACTTT. It is translated as CASSLGLGNSPLHF. The chain is built from TRBV12-3 or TRBV12-4 and TRBJ1-6; D is uncertain. The V and J ends lost 3 bases and 7 bases respectively, with 10 bases between them. The CDR3 covers 14 residues.

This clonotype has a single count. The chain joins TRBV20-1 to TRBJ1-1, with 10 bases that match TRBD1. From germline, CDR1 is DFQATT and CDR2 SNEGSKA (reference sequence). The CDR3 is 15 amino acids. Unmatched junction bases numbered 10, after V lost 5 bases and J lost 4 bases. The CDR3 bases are TGCAGTGCTCCTAGACAGGGGGCGGGAACCACTGAAGCTTTCTTT. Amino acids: CSAPRQGAGTTEAFF.

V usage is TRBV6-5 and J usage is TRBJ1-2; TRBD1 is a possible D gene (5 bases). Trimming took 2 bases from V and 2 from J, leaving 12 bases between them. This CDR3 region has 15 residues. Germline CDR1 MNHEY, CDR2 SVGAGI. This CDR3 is CASSYTGARNYGYTF. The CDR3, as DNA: TGTGCCAGCAGTTACACCGGGGCAAGGAACTATGGCTACACCTTC.

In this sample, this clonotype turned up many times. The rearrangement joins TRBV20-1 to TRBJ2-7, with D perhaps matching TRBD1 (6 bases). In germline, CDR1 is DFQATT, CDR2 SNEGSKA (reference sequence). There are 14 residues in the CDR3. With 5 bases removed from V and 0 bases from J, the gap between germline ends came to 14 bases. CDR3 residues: CSALYRDGSYEQYF. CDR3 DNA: TGCAGTGCTCTTTACAGGGACGGCTCCTACGAGCAGTACTTC.

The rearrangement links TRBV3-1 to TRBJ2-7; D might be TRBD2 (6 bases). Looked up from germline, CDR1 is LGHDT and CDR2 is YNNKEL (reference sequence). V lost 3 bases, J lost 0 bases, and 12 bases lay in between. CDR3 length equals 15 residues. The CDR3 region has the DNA TGTGCCAGCAGCCAGAGCGGCGGGAACTCCTACGAGCAGTACTTC. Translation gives CASSQSGGNSYEQYF.

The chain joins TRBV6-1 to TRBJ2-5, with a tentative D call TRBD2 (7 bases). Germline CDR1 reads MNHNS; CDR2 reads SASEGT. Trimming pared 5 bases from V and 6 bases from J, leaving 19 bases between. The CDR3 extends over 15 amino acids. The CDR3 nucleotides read TGTGCCAGCAGTATGGGGGGGCCGGCAAGGAAGACCCAGTACTTC. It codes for CASSMGGPARKTQYF.